One TCR beta chain is described in this entry. Its antigen remains unknown. This sample is part of a study of cytomegalovirus exposure and HLA in healthy donors. Study results and limitations: Several V segments, TRBV6-2 and TRBV6-3 among them, could not be told apart and were dropped. Researchers reported in a later analysis that a missense DCLRE1C variant was tied to TCR beta V- and J-gene trimming.

CDR3 length equals 17 residues. CDR1 and CDR2 from the germline V gene are SGHRS and YFSETQ. The ends were cut back, 6 bases at V and 0 bases at J, with 20 bases in the middle. 60 Vbeta and 13 Jbeta primers were used in PCR. In the original analysis: The authors later counted roughly 87 million unique TCR beta chains, about 11 million of them shared. Only in-frame clones appear in the TCRdb table, and some are missing; sequencing was by immunoSEQ multiplex PCR. That table furnishes V, J and clone size, whereas the DNA furnished D and trimming. This table has more than 150,000 clones, around four fifths appearing once.

Input material: PBMCs. This sequence was found in a woman younger than 45 in good health and CMV-seronegative. The chain recombines TRBV5-1 with TRBJ2-3; D uncertain. CDR3 loop: CASTEFGQIQSTDTQYF. Here the CDR3 DNA reads TGCGCCAGCACCGAATTTGGGCAGATTCAAAGCACAGATACGCAGTATTTT.